This T cell receptor beta chain was captured by sequencing in a study of response to subunit inactivated influenza vaccine. TCRdb itself ran the RT-PCR reads through MiXCR, one entry per CDR3 protein. The data contain about 650,000 distinct CDR3 sequences, about 14% of them singletons. V lost 10 bases, J lost 4 bases, and 16 bases lay in between. The CDR3 length is 14 residues. Germline values: CDR1 KGHDR, CDR2 SFDVKD. The V gene is TRBV24-1, the J gene TRBJ2-1, with D tentatively TRBD2 (6 bases). This TCR was sampled from a man over 45 who received an inactivated influenza vaccine. The specimen was PBMCs from blood, collected roughly 15 days before vaccination. The CDR3 here is CATAGTRGYNEQFF. CDR3 DNA sequence: TGTGCCACGGCGGGGACCCGGGGGTACAATGAGCAGTTCTTC.